What follows are 9 T cell receptor beta chains derived from one specimen sequenced in a study of naive and memory T cell subsets (dated by TCRdb to 2016 to 2017). The method was UMI-ligation and nested PCR. The instrument was an Illumina MiSeq. To cover both TRBC1 and TRBC2, the beta constant-region primer consisted of an equimolar mix of two oligonucleotides. The ligated cDNA went through four rounds of PCR with nested alpha and beta constant-region primers together with the SP2 primer. Clones were called with MiXCR by TCRdb after fastp trimmed the public reads at Q25, and only in-frame beta chains were retained. Each record represents a unique CDR3 protein, reported with the most common genes and DNA among its rows. Recorded for this sample are roughly 80,000 distinct CDR3 sequences; 9% of them occurred a single time. Around 1.3% of the sample is taken by the ten largest. The sequencing sample was made of naive CD8+ T cells from blood. This specimen's cell subset or site label, per the study, means: naive T cells, CD45RA high CD27+. The receptors originated from a human donor in good health.

This clonotype was seen a few times. The CDR3: CASSDGGRVNEQFF. The CDR3 DNA follows: TGCGCCAGCAGTGACGGCGGGAGGGTCAATGAGCAGTTCTTC. The chain recombines TRBV10-1 with TRBJ2-1; 9 positions agree with TRBD2. The CDR3 spans 14 residues. Unmatched junction bases numbered 3, after V lost 3 bases and J lost 6 bases. CDR1 is WNHNN and CDR2 is SYGVQD in the germline V gene (reference sequence).

This clonotype occurred a few times. V is TRBV30 and J is TRBJ1-2, with 7 bases fitting TRBD1. J lost 4 bases, V lost 4 bases, and 12 bases had no gene match. CDR3 length: 15 residues. Germline V gene lookup returns CDR1 GTSNPN and CDR2 SVGIG (reference sequence). The CDR3 nucleotides are TGTGCCTGGATTGAGGGAGGGGGCGATACCTATGGCTACACCTTC. Its translation: CAWIEGGGDTYGYTF.

This clonotype came up many times. The CDR3 bases are TGTGCCAGCATTGCGCGGGAGGGCCAAGAGACCCAGTACTTC. Its protein product is CASIAREGQETQYF. This sequence joins TRBV6-5 and TRBJ2-5, with 9 bases identical to TRBD2. The CDR3 length is 14 residues. With 7 bases clipped from V and 1 base from J, the junction kept 4 bases outside the gene matches. CDR1 MNHEY and CDR2 SVGAGI come from the germline V gene.

The chain is built from TRBV20-1 and TRBJ2-7; 12 positions agree with TRBD2. CDR3 size: 15 residues. CDR1 DFQATT and CDR2 SNEGSKA come from the germline V gene (reference sequence). With 2 bases clipped from V and 0 bases from J, the junction kept 2 bases outside the gene matches. The CDR3 sequence is CSARTTSGSSYEQYF. CDR3 coding DNA: TGCAGTGCTAGAACGACTAGCGGGAGCTCCTACGAGCAGTACTTC.

The chain combines TRBV9 with TRBJ2-6; weak D call: TRBD2 (5 bases). CDR1 is SGDLS and CDR2 is YYNGEE in the germline V gene. This CDR3 contains 17 residues. With 1 base removed from V and 0 bases from J, the gap between germline ends came to 11 bases. The CDR3 loop reads CASSVNPAGSGANVLTF. The CDR3 coding sequence is TGTGCCAGCAGCGTAAACCCCGCGGGCTCTGGGGCCAACGTCCTGACTTTC.

The chain recombines TRBV6-6 with TRBJ1-2, with 7 bases matching TRBD1. The V segment lost 1 base and the J segment 6 bases; nucleotides outside the gene matches: 2. The germline V gene has CDR1 MNHNY and CDR2 SVGAGI (reference sequence). This CDR3 region has 13 residues. This CDR3 reads CASSYFTGDGYTF. The CDR3 DNA reads TGTGCCAGCAGTTACTTTACAGGGGATGGCTACACCTTC.

The genes are TRBV3-1 and TRBJ2-7; 8 bases align to TRBD2. The CDR3 is 15 amino acids. V was clipped by 4 bases and J by 5 bases; unmatched bases: 10. CDR1 is LGHDT and CDR2 is YNNKEL in the germline V gene (reference sequence). The CDR3 spells CASSPVAGKYDEQYF. The CDR3 DNA reads TGTGCCAGCAGCCCGGTAGCGGGAAAATATGACGAGCAGTACTTC.

This clonotype was seen only a few times. The V gene is TRBV27, the J gene TRBJ1-6; 8 bases line up with TRBD1. Per germline, CDR1 MNHEY and CDR2 SMNVEV (reference sequence). With V trimmed by 0 bases and J by 4 bases, 8 bases remained unmatched. The CDR3 extends over 18 amino acids. The CDR3 nucleotides read TGTGCCAGCAGTTTATCCGCGGACAGGGTGGTATATAATTCACCCCTCCACTTT. Protein sequence: CASSLSADRVVYNSPLHF.

The chain links TRBV5-4 to TRBJ2-5; 9 bases are a match to TRBD2. This CDR3 region has 17 residues. Per germline, CDR1 SGHNT and CDR2 YYREEE (reference sequence). V lost 4 bases to trimming and J lost 0 bases; unmatched junction nucleotides: 10. The CDR3, as DNA: TGTGCCAGCAGCCGCCAGGGGCTAGCGGGATACCAAGAGACCCAGTACTTC. Its protein product is CASSRQGLAGYQETQYF.